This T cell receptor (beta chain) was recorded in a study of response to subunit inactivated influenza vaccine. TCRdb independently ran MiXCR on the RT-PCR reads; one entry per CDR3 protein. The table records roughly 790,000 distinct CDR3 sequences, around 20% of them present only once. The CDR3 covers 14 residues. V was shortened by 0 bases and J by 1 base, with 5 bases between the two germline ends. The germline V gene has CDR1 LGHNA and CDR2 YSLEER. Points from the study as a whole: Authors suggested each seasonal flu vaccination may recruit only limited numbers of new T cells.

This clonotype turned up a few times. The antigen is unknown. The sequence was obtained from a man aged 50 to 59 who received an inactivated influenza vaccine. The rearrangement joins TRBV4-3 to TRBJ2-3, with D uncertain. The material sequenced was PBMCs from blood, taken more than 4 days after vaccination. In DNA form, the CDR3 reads TGCGCCAGCAGCCAAGAGGTCCGCACAGATACGCAGTATTTT. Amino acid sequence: CASSQEVRTDTQYF.